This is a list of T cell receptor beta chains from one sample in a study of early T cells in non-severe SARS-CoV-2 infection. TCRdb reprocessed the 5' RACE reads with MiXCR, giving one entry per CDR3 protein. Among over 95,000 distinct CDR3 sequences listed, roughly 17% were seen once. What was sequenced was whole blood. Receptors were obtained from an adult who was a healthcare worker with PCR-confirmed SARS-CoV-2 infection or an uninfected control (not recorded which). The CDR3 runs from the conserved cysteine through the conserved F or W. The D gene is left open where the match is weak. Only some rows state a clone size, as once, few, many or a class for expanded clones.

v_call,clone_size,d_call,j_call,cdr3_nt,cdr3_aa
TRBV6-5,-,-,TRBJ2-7,TGTGCCAGCAGTCCTCGTGGCGGTACCTACGAGCAGTACTTC,CASSPRGGTYEQYF
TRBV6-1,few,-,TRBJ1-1,TGTGCCAGCAACCCGGGATTTAGGGCCACTGAAGCTTTCTTT,CASNPGFRATEAFF
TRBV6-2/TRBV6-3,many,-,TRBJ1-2,TGTGCCAGCAGTTACCCTTGGAGCTATGGCTACACCTTC,CASSYPWSYGYTF
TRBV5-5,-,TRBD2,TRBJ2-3,TGTGCCAGCAGCTTTCCTAGCGGAACCACAGATACGCAGTATTTT,CASSFPSGTTDTQYF
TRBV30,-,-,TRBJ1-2,TGTGCCTGGAGTTCCCCCCGGGGACCTAACTATGGCTACACCTTC,CAWSSPRGPNYGYTF
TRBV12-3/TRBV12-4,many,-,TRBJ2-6,TGTGCCAGCACCGCCGGAGGGGCCAACGTCCTGACTTTC,CASTAGGANVLTF
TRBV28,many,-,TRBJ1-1,TGTGCCAGCAGCCATAAGGCAGGGAGGTCCACTGAAGCTTTCTTT,CASSHKAGRSTEAFF
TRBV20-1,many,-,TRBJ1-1,TGCAGTGCCAGACCATGGAACACTGAAGCTTTCTTT,CSARPWNTEAFF
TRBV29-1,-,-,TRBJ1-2,TGCAGCGTTAGGACAATCTATGGCTACACCTTC,CSVRTIYGYTF
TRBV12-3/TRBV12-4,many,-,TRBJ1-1,TGTGCCAGCAGCGATACAACGAACACTGAAGCTTTCTTT,CASSDTTNTEAFF
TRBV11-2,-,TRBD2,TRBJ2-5,TGTGCCAGCACCCCCGACTGGGAGCGGGAGGTTTACCAAGAGACCCAGTACTTC,CASTPDWEREVYQETQYF